The clone carrying this T cell receptor (beta chain) was counted a single time. V was pared by 6 bases and J by 6 bases, with 4 bases of the junction left unmatched. Germline lookup yields CDR1 SNHLY and CDR2 FYNNEI. There are 14 residues in the CDR3. The sample belongs to a study of T cell clonotyping in hematopoietic cell transplantation. TCRdb's copy holds only in-frame clones and misses some; the assay was immunoSEQ multiplex PCR. The table records approximately 7,200 clones, roughly 90% of them present only once. This TCR was recovered from a female patient aged 50 to 65 who had an allogeneic stem cell transplant from an unrelated donor, so the T cells may come from the graft donor. Some clones in this sample may be carry-over from other donors' samples. J is TRBJ1-6 and V is TRBV2; the match to TRBD1 covers 8 bases. Sequences were derived from PBMCs, sampled 30 days after allogeneic stem cell transplant. The CDR3 sequence is CASSRDRRNSPLHF. In nucleotides, the CDR3 is TGTGCCAGCAGCAGGGACAGGCGTAATTCACCCCTCCACTTT.